Sequencing of this T cell receptor beta chain was carried out in a study of shared clonotypes between healthy human individuals. Study-level results: Having only a few donors restricted how much genetic and exposure-history diversity was captured.

Concerning this clone: What it binds is unknown.

This table comes from immunoSEQ multiplex PCR, and its TCRdb copy is limited to in-frame clones, with some not included. The data show 450,000 to 650,000 clones, around 76% seen once. Between the trimmed V and J ends, which lost 3 bases and 5 bases, there was a span of 22 bases. The CDR3 length is 17 residues. Germline CDR1 and CDR2: MNHNS and SASEGT. The sequenced sample was PBMCs. V is TRBV6-1 and J is TRBJ2-5; D is uncertain. This TCR was sampled from a woman between 40 and 50 years old in good health. Some clones in this sample may be carry-over from other donors' samples. This CDR3 is CASSEMKLSTYQETQYF. The CDR3 DNA follows: TGTGCCAGCAGTGAGATGAAATTATCGACGTATCAGGAGACCCAGTACTTC.